This TCR beta chain was recorded in a study of blood T cell repertoires in COVID-19. In the study's own analysis: Reference gene primer amplification gave estimated nucleated cell counts. Clones were read by immunoSEQ multiplex PCR, and TCRdb kept only the in-frame ones, dropping some. Clonal size and the V and J genes are those of that table, whereas D and trimming came from the DNA. The repertoire holds under 200,000 clones, with around nine tenths as singletons. This sequence originates from a man aged 45-65 years with acute or convalescent COVID-19. Input material: peripheral blood.

The CDR3 region has the DNA TGTGCCAGCAGCCAAGAGCGGGGCTCCTACGAGCAGTACTTC. Its translation is CASSQERGSYEQYF. V gene TRBV16 combines with J gene TRBJ2-7; 7 positions agree with TRBD2. The germline gives CDR1 KGHSY, CDR2 FQNENV. The CDR3 length is 14 residues. V dropped 2 bases and J dropped 0; count of bases not matched to a gene: 1.